This TCR beta chain was retrieved from a study of CD8 T cells in ankylosing spondylitis. In its sample, this clonotype was seen a few times. This CDR3 contains 13 residues. The ends were cut back, 6 bases at V and 4 bases at J, with 13 bases in the middle. TCRdb processed the 5' RACE reads anew with MiXCR; each CDR3 protein has one entry. The sample lists 250,000 to 400,000 distinct CDR3 sequences, 11% occurring once. The V gene is TRBV12-3 or TRBV12-4, the J gene TRBJ2-7; D ambiguous. Material for sequencing was blood, either unsorted or a sorted T cell fraction (not recorded which). The clonotype comes from a female donor with ankylosing spondylitis or in good health (not recorded which). The CDR3 is CASSPLLGYEQYF. As DNA, the CDR3 is TGTGCCAGCAGCCCATTGCTAGGATACGAGCAGTACTTC.